The next 12 T cell receptor beta chains were all read from a single sample in a study of vaccination effects on CD4 cells after COVID-19. No antigen has been identified for these receptors. Clones were sequenced by immunoSEQ multiplex PCR, and TCRdb holds only the in-frame ones, with some missing. This sample yields 15,000 or so clones, of which roughly 78% are seen a single time; under 30% belongs to the top ten. Sequencing was preceded by expansion of antigen-specific CD4+ T cells with viral peptide pools in the ViraFEST assay. Cells that had been cultured for 10 days were the source of isolated CD4+ T cells. Infection with SARS-CoV-2 occurred in the person between March and December 2020, and PCR confirmed it. The vaccine given was either BNT162b2 or mRNA-1273, in two doses. The sequenced sample was CD4+ T cells from PBMCs cultured with HCoV-NL63 spike peptides, obtained after COVID-19 vaccination. The receptor set was obtained from a human donor who had a prior SARS-CoV-2 infection.

This chain joins TRBV6-4 and TRBJ2-5, with 8 bases that match TRBD2. The CDR3 contains 15 residues. Germline assignment: CDR1 MRHNA and CDR2 SNTAGT. Trimming cost V 6 bases and J 5 bases; bases outside gene matches: 11. The CDR3 region is CASRLPGTREETQYF. CDR3 nucleotides: TGTGCCAGCAGACTCCCCGGGACTAGAGAGGAGACCCAGTACTTC.

This clone was found a few times. J is TRBJ1-4 and V is TRBV5-1; weak D call: TRBD1 (6 bases). Per the germline V gene, CDR1 is SGHRS and CDR2 is YFSETQ. The CDR3 has 15 amino acids. Trimming left V 4 bases short and J 0 bases short, with 10 bases between. In DNA, the CDR3 is TGCGCCAGCAGCGGGGAGGGGGCAACTAATGAAAAACTGTTTTTT. Translated: CASSGEGATNEKLFF.

V is TRBV25-1 and J is TRBJ2-3; TRBD2 is a possible D gene (5 bases). This CDR3 spans 14 amino acids. V shed 1 base and J shed 6 bases, with 11 bases lying between them. CDR1 is MGHDK and CDR2 is SYGVNS in the germline V gene. CDR3 nucleotides: TGTGCCAGCAGTGAATTGGGGTTAGCGGATACGCAGTATTTT. The encoded protein is CASSELGLADTQYF.

CDR3 protein: CASSLRSGGAAEQYF. The CDR3 DNA reads as TGTGCCAGCAGCTTGCGTAGCGGGGGGGCCGCCGAGCAGTACTTC. The chain couples TRBV5-4 to TRBJ2-7; 11 bases fit TRBD2. Germline CDR1 is SGHNT and CDR2 is YYREEE (reference sequence). This CDR3 has 15 amino acids. Losses at the gene ends were 1 base for V and 6 bases for J; bases not matched to a gene: 6.

The chain uses TRBV7-9 and TRBJ1-2, with D tentatively TRBD1 (6 bases). The germline CDR1 and CDR2 sequences are SEHNR and FQNEAQ (reference sequence). V was pared by 4 bases and J by 4 bases, with 19 bases between. The CDR3 spans 16 residues. Here the CDR3 DNA reads TGTGCCAGCAGCTCGGACAACAGGGTACGCGGCTATGGCTACACCTTC. It yields the protein CASSSDNRVRGYGYTF.

The sample holds a few counts of this clone. This sequence joins TRBV2 and TRBJ2-7; weak D call: TRBD1 (6 bases). V lost 7 bases and J lost 3, with 13 bases in between. This CDR3 region has 13 residues. Germline V gene data show CDR1 as SNHLY and CDR2 as FYNNEI. The CDR3 DNA is TGTGCCAGCAAGAGACAGGAAATCTACGAGCAGTACTTC. Translation: CASKRQEIYEQYF.

In its sample, this clone was seen once. This chain joins TRBV7-2 and TRBJ2-1; 12 positions match TRBD2. Germline CDR1 and CDR2: SGHTA and FQGNSA. V lost 5 bases and J lost 3; bases outside the gene matches: 8. The length of the CDR3 is 17 residues. In DNA, the CDR3 is TGTGCCAGCAGCCCCCTGACTAGCGGGAGCGTCTACAATGAGCAGTTCTTC. The encoded protein is CASSPLTSGSVYNEQFF.

The table lists this clone with a count of one. The J gene is TRBJ2-3, the V gene TRBV3-1 (or the pseudogene TRBV3-2); D not resolved. Trimming left V 1 base short and J 5 bases short, with 1 base between. CDR1 is LGHDT and CDR2 is YNNKEL in the germline V gene (reference sequence). This CDR3 has 11 residues. DNA for the CDR3: TGTGCCAGCAGCCAAGGAGATACGCAGTATTTT. This encodes CASSQGDTQYF.

The gene calls are TRBV5-4 and TRBJ2-7, with TRBD1 identical over 12 bases. This CDR3 comprises 14 residues. Germline V CDR1 and CDR2: SGHNT, YYREEE (reference sequence). V was pared by 4 bases and J by 7 bases, with 6 bases of the junction left unmatched. Here the CDR3 DNA reads TGTGCCAGCAGCAGGGACAGGGGGCAAGGGGAGCAGTACTTC. This sequence encodes CASSRDRGQGEQYF.

The chain recombines TRBV5-4 with TRBJ2-2; no definite D call. The V gene's germline CDR1 is SGHNT and CDR2 YYREEE (reference sequence). CDR3 length: 14 residues. With 4 bases removed from V and 4 bases from J, the gap between germline ends came to 11 bases. The CDR3 sequence is CASSTQRTTGELFF. The DNA of the CDR3 is TGTGCCAGCAGCACCCAACGGACCACCGGGGAGCTGTTTTTT. The complete variable domain, with remaining parts taken from reference TRBV5-4 and TRBJ2-2, reads ETGVTQSPTHLIKTRGQQVTLRCSSQSGHNTVSWYQQALGQGPQFIFQYYREEENGRGNFPPRFSGLQFPNYSSELNVNALELDDSALYLCASSTQRTTGELFFGEGSRLTVL.

The chain carries TRBV3-1 (or the pseudogene TRBV3-2) and TRBJ2-7, with TRBD2 matching 9 bases. Germline V gene sequence: CDR1 LGHDT, CDR2 YNNKEL (reference sequence). The CDR3 covers 17 residues. Germline trimming cut 1 base from V and 0 bases from J; bases unmatched to any gene: 7. CDR3 sequence reads: CASSQGSGRFSSYEQYF. The DNA of the CDR3 is TGTGCCAGCAGCCAAGGGAGCGGGAGGTTCTCCTCCTACGAGCAGTACTTC.

The V gene is TRBV6-2 or TRBV6-3, the J gene TRBJ1-1; unclear D gene. With 6 bases removed from V and 7 bases from J, the gap between germline ends came to 15 bases. Germline loops: CDR1 MNHEY, CDR2 SVGEGT. The CDR3 loop spans 13 amino acids. The CDR3, as DNA: TGTGCCAGCAGGTACAATACAGTCAGTGAAGCTTTCTTT. Its protein product is CASRYNTVSEAFF.